The 8 T cell receptor beta chains presented below share a single source sample, sequenced in a study of shared clonotypes between healthy human individuals. This table comes from immunoSEQ multiplex PCR, and its TCRdb copy is limited to in-frame clones, with some not included. Of a few hundred thousand clones listed, roughly 72% are singletons. The sequenced sample consisted of PBMCs. The receptors stem from a woman in her 40s in good health. Some clones in this sample may be carry-over from other donors' samples.

The genes are TRBV19 and TRBJ2-5; the match to TRBD2 covers 9 bases. The V and J ends lost 6 bases and 5 bases, in that order; junction bases with no gene match: 13. Germline V lookup: CDR1 LNHDA, CDR2 SQIVND (reference sequence). The CDR3 has 16 residues. The DNA for the CDR3 is TGTGCCAGTAGCCAGACTAGCGGAAGGGTCCGGGAGACCCAGTACTTC. Translated: CASSQTSGRVRETQYF.

This clone was seen a few times. The chain uses TRBV30 and TRBJ1-5; D not resolved. The V gene's germline CDR1 is GTSNPN and CDR2 SVGIG (reference sequence). V lost 0 bases and J lost 5, with 11 bases in between. This CDR3 region has 14 residues. In nucleotides, the CDR3 is TGTGCCTGGAGTGTTACCACCGAGGATCAGCCCCAGCATTTT. Translation: CAWSVTTEDQPQHF. The full variable domain, its missing parts supplied by reference TRBV30 and TRBJ1-5, is SQTIHQWPATLVQPVGSPLSLECTVEGTSNPNLYWYRQAAGRGLQLLFYSVGIGQISSEVPQNLSASRPQDRQFILSSKKLLLSDSGFYLCAWSVTTEDQPQHFGDGTRLSIL.

Here the CDR3 DNA reads TGCGCCAGCAGCGTAGGGAGGGCCGATGAGACCCAGTACTTC. As protein: CASSVGRADETQYF. The genes are TRBV5-1 and TRBJ2-5, with TRBD2 matching over 7 bases. CDR1 and CDR2 (germline): SGHRS, YFSETQ. The length of the CDR3 is 14 residues. The junction had 8 bases not matched to a gene; V was cut back by 4 bases and J by 5 bases.

CDR3 bases: TGTGCCAGCAGCGTGAGGGACAGCTATGGCTACACCTTC. Its translation: CASSVRDSYGYTF. This rearrangement joins TRBV9 to TRBJ1-2; the match to TRBD1 covers 7 bases. The CDR3 contains 13 residues. Germline assignment: CDR1 SGDLS and CDR2 YYNGEE. The V gene end was trimmed by 2 bases and the J gene end by 4 bases; junction bases not matched to a gene: 2.

The chain combines TRBV5-4 with TRBJ1-4, with D hard to call. Germline CDR1 reads SGHNT; CDR2 reads YYREEE (reference sequence). This CDR3 is 9 amino acids long. The CDR3 spells CAVGGKLFF. DNA for the CDR3: TGTGCGGTGGGTGGAAAACTGTTTTTT.

This clone was recorded only once. J is TRBJ2-1 and V is TRBV15; D ambiguous. V gave up 0 bases and J gave up 5 bases, with 11 bases separating them. The CDR3 is 15 amino acids. Germline V lookup: CDR1 LNHNV, CDR2 YYDKDF (reference sequence). The DNA of the CDR3 is TGTGCCACCAGCAGAGATTTGGGCCCAAACAATGAGCAGTTCTTC. Encoded protein: CATSRDLGPNNEQFF.

The chain combines TRBV28 with TRBJ2-7, with a possible D match to TRBD1 (5 bases). Germline CDR1 MDHEN, CDR2 SYDVKM. This CDR3 region has 12 residues. V lost 2 bases and J lost 6, with 8 bases in between. CDR3 region: CASSLGAFEQYF. The CDR3 DNA sequence: TGTGCCAGCAGTTTAGGGGCTTTCGAGCAGTACTTC.

The table lists this clone with a few counts. The chain links TRBV4-2 to TRBJ1-2, with TRBD1 matching 9 bases. CDR1 and CDR2 from the germline V gene are LGHNA and YNFKEQ. The CDR3 covers 15 residues. The V and J ends lost 1 base and 8 bases, in that order; junction bases with no gene match: 8. The CDR3 coding sequence is TGTGCCAGCAGCCAAGCCGGACAGGGGAGAGGAGGCTACACCTTC. Protein: CASSQAGQGRGGYTF.